This T cell receptor (beta chain) was recorded in a study of T cell repertoires in cytomegalovirus infection. Background on the study: In public TCR beta signatures, there were indications of both CMV infection and matching HLA type.

TCRdb reprocessed the reads via MiXCR and lists one record per CDR3 protein. Of roughly 320,000 distinct CDR3 sequences listed, over 7.5% are singletons. This clonotype showed up many times. Antigen unknown. Study conclusions and caveats: Dominating the ex vivo response were TCR beta clonotypes that were CMV-specific and HLA-C-restricted.

Sequencing input: PBMCs. This sequence was found in a human donor in good health (CMV status not recorded). Some clones in this sample may be carry-over from other donors' samples.

Here the CDR3 DNA reads TGTGCCAGCGCGGGGGGACAGGGCACCCCTGAAGCTTTCTTT. Translation gives CASAGGQGTPEAFF. The chain uses TRBV27 and TRBJ1-1, with 9 bases identical to TRBD1. The junction had 10 bases not matched to a gene; V was cut back by 8 bases and J by 6 bases. Germline CDR1 is MNHEY and CDR2 is SMNVEV (reference sequence). The CDR3 is made up of 14 amino acids.